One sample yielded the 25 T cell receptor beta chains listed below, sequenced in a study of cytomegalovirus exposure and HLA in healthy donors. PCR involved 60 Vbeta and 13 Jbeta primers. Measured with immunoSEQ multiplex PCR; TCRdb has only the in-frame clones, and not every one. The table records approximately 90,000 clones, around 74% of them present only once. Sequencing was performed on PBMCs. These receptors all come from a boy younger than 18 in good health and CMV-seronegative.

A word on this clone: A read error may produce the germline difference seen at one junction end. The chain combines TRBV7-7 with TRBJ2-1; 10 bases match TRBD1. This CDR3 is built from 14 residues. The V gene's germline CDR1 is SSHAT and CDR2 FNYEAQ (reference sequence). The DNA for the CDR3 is TGTGCTAGCAGCTTAGGGACAGGGGTGAATGAGCAGTTCTTC. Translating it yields CASSLGTGVNEQFF.

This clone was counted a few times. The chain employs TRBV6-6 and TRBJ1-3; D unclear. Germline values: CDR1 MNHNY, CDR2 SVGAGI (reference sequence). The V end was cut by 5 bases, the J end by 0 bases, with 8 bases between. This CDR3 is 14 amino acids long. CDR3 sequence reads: CASSPYFSGNTIYF. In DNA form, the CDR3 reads TGTGCCAGCAGTCCGTACTTCTCTGGAAACACCATATATTTT.

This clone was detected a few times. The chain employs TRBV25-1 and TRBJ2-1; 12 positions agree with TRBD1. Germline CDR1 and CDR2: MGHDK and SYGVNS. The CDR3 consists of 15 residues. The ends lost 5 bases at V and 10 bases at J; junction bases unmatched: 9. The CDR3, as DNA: TGTGCCAGCAGTACCCCCCGGGACAGGGGGCGCGAGCAGTTCTTC. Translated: CASSTPRDRGREQFF.

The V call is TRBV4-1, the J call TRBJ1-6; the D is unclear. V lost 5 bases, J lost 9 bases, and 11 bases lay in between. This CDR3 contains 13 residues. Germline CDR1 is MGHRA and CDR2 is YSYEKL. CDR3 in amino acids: CASSSPIGSPLHF. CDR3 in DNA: TGCGCCAGCAGCTCCCCCATCGGTTCACCCCTCCACTTT.

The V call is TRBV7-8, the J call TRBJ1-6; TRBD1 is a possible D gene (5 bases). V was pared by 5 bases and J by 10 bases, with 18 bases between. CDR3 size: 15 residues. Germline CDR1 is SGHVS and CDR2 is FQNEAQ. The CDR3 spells CASSPREGVGSPLHF. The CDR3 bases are TGTGCCAGCAGCCCTCGAGAAGGGGTTGGATCACCCCTCCACTTT.

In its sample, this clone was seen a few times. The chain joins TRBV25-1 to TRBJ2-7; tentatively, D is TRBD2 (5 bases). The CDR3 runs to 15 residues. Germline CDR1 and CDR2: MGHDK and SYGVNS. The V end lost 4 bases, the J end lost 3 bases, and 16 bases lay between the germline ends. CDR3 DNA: TGTGCCAGCAGTGGCCCCGGGGTAAAAGTCTACGAGCAGTACTTC. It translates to CASSGPGVKVYEQYF.

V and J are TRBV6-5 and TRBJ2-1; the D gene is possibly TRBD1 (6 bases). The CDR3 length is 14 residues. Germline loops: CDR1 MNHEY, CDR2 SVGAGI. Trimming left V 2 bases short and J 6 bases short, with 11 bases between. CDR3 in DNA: TGTGCCAGCAGTTACCCGGACAGTGCCAATGAGCAGTTCTTC. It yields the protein CASSYPDSANEQFF.

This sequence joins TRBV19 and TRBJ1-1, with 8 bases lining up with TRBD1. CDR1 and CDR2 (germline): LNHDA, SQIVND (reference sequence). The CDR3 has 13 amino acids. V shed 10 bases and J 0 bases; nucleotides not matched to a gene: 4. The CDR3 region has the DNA TGTGCCACCGACAGGGGTTTGAACACTGAAGCTTTCTTT. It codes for CATDRGLNTEAFF.

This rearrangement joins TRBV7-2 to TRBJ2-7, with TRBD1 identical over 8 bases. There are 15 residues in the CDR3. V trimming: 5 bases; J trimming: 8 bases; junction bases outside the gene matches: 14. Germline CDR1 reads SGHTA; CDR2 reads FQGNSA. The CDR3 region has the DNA TGTGCCAGCAGCCACGGGACAGGCCAACCTAAGAAGCAGTACTTC. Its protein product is CASSHGTGQPKKQYF.

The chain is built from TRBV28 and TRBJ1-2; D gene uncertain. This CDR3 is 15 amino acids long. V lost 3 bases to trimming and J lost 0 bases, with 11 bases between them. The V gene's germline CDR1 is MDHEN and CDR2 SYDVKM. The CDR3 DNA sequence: TGTGCCAGCAGTTTCGGTATAAGCTCTAACTATGGCTACACCTTC. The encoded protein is CASSFGISSNYGYTF.

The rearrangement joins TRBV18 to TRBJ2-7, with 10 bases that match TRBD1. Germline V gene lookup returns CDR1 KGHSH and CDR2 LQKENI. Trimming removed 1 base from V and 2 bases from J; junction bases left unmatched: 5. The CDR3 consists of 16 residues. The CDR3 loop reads CASSPQGQGGAYEQYF. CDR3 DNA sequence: TGTGCCAGCTCACCACAAGGACAGGGGGGGGCCTACGAGCAGTACTTC.

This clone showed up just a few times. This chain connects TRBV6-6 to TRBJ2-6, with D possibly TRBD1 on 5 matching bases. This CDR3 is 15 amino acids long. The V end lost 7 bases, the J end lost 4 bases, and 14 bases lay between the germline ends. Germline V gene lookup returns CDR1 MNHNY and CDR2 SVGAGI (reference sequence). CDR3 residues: CASNSGLRGANVLTF. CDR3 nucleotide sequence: TGTGCCAGCAACTCAGGGTTACGAGGGGCCAACGTCCTGACTTTC.

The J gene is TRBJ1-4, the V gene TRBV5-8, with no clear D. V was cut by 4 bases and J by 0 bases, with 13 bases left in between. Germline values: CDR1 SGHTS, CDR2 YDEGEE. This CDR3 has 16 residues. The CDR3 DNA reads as TGTGCCAGCAGCCTGGGAGGTAGTACAACTAATGAAAAACTGTTTTTT. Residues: CASSLGGSTTNEKLFF.

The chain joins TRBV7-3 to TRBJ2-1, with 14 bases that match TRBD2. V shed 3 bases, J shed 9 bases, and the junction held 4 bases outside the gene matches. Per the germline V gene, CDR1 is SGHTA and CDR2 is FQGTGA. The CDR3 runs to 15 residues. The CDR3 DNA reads TGTGCCAGCAGCTTGGGACTAGCGGGAGCCAGTGAGCAGTTCTTC. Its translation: CASSLGLAGASEQFF.

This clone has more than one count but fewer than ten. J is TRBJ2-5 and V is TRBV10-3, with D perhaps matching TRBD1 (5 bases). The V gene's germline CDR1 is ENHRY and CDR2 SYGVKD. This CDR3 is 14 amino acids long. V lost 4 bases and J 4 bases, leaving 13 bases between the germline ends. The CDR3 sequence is CAISGRQGLETQYF. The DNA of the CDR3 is TGTGCCATCAGTGGGCGGCAGGGCCTAGAGACCCAGTACTTC.

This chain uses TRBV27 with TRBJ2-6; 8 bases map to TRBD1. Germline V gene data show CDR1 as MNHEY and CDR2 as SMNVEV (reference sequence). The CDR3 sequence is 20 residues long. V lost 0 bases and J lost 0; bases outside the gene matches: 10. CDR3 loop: CASSLSRRGTGLSGANVLTF. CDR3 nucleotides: TGTGCCAGCAGTTTATCGCGTAGGGGGACAGGCCTCTCTGGGGCCAACGTCCTGACTTTC.

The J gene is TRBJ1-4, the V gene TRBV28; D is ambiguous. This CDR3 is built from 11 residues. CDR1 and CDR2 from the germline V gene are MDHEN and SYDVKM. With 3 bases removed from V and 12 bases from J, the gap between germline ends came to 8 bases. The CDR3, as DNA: TGTGCCAGCAGTTTGCGAGAGGAACTGTTTTTT. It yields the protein CASSLREELFF.

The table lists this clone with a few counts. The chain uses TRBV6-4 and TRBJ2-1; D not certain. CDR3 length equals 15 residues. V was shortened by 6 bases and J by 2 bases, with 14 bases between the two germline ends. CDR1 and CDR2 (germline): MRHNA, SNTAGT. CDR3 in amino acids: CASRPPADPYNEQFF. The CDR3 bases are TGTGCCAGCAGACCCCCCGCGGATCCCTACAATGAGCAGTTCTTC.

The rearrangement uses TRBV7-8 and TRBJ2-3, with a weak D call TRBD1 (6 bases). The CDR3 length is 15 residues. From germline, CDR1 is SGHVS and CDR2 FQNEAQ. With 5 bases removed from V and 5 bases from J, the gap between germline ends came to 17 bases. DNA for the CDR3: TGTGCCAGCAGCCCCGGGCCCAGGGGCGTAGATACGCAGTATTTT. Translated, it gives CASSPGPRGVDTQYF. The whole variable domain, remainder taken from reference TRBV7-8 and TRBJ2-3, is GAGVSQSPRYKVAKRGQDVALRCDPISGHVSLFWYQQALGQGPEFLTYFQNEAQLDKSGLPSDRFFAERPEGSVSTLKIQRTQQEDSAVYLCASSPGPRGVDTQYFGPGTRLTVL.

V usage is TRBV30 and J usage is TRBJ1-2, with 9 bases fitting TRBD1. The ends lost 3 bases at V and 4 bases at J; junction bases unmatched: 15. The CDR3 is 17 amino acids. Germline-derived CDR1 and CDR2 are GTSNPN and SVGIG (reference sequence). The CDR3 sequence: CAWRYPKGQGFLYGYTF. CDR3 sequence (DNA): TGTGCCTGGAGATACCCCAAGGGACAGGGTTTTCTCTATGGCTACACCTTC.

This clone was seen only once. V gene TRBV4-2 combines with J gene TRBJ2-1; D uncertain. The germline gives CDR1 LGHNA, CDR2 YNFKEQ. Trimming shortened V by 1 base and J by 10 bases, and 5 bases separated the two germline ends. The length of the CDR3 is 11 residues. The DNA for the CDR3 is TGTGCCAGCAGCCAAGGGGCGGAGCAGTTCTTC. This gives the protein CASSQGAEQFF.

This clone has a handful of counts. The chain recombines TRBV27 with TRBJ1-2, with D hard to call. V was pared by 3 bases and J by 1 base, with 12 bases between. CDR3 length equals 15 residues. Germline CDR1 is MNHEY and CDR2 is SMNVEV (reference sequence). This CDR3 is CASSFHSGSNYGYTF. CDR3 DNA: TGTGCCAGCAGTTTCCACTCGGGGAGTAACTATGGCTACACCTTC.

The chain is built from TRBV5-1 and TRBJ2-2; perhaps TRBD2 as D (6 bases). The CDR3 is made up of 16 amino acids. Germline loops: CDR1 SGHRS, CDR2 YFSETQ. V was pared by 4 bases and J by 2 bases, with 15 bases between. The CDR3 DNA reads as TGCGCCAGCAGCAGCGACGAAGGGACTAACACCGGGGAGCTGTTTTTT. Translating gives CASSSDEGTNTGELFF.

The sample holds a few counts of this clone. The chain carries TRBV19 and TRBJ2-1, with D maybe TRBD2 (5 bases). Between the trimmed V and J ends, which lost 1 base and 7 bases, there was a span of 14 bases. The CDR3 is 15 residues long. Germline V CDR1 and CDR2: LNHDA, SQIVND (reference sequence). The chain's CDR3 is CASSIGGIGINEQFF. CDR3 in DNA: TGTGCCAGTAGTATAGGAGGGATCGGGATAAATGAGCAGTTCTTC. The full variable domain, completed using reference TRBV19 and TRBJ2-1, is DGGITQSPKYLFRKEGQNVTLSCEQNLNHDAMYWYRQDPGQGLRLIYYSQIVNDFQKGDIAEGYSVSREKKESFPLTVTSAQKNPTAFYLCASSIGGIGINEQFFGPGTRLTVL.

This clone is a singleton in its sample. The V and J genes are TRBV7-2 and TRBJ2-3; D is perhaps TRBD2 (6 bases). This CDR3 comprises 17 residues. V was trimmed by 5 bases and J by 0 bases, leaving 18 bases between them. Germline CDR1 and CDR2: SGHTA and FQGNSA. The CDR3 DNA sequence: TGTGCCAGCAGCCTACTAGTCGGGACTCGTAGCACAGATACGCAGTATTTT. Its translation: CASSLLVGTRSTDTQYF. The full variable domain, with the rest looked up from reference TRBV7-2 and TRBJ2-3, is GAGVSQSPSNKVTEKGKDVELRCDPISGHTALYWYRQSLGQGLEFLIYFQGNSAPDKSGLPSDRFSAERTGGSVSTLTIQRTQQEDSAVYLCASSLLVGTRSTDTQYFGPGTRLTVL.